Each of the 26 T cell receptor beta chains below was sequenced from the same sample in a study of CD4+ T cells in melanoma (dated by TCRdb to 2022 to 2024). Library method: the immunoSEQ multiplex PCR assay. This is the immuneACCESS table as TCRdb keeps it, with only in-frame sequences that have V and J called. A part of the clones is gone; compared with another copy, unresolved V genes explain less than half, and the rest is unexplained. Present in this sample are around 100,000 clones, about nine tenths of which were seen just once. Around 3% of the sample rests with the top ten. Material for sequencing was peripheral blood. The source is a human donor with melanoma.

CDR3 sequence: CASSQDSVERGAQETQYF. In DNA form, the CDR3 reads TGTGCCAGCAGCCAAGATAGCGTCGAGCGGGGGGCGCAAGAGACCCAGTACTTC. The gene calls are TRBV4-2 and TRBJ2-5; 9 bases agree with TRBD2. Germline CDR1 LGHNA, CDR2 YNFKEQ. V shed 0 bases, J shed 2 bases, and the junction held 10 bases outside the gene matches. The CDR3 is made up of 18 amino acids.

The chain recombines TRBV9 with TRBJ2-7, with TRBD1 identical over 8 bases. The trim removed 4 bases at V and 7 bases at J, leaving 10 bases unmatched. Germline loops: CDR1 SGDLS, CDR2 YYNGEE. This CDR3 is built from 14 residues. The CDR3 loop reads CASSPDRAYYEQYF. The CDR3 DNA sequence: TGTGCCAGCAGCCCGGACAGGGCATACTATGAGCAGTACTTC.

The CDR3 region is CASRLAGPYNEQFF. Written as DNA, the CDR3 is TGTGCCAGCAGACTAGCGGGACCATACAATGAGCAGTTCTTC. V is TRBV28 and J is TRBJ2-1, with 10 nucleotides matching TRBD2. CDR1 is MDHEN, CDR2 SYDVKM, per germline. The V gene end was trimmed by 6 bases and the J gene end by 4 bases; junction bases not matched to a gene: 3. The CDR3 is 14 amino acids.

V gene TRBV10-3 combines with J gene TRBJ1-2; D gene unclear. In germline, CDR1 is ENHRY, CDR2 SYGVKD. The length of the CDR3 is 14 residues. Trimming removed 2 bases at V and 0 bases at J, with 7 bases between. Here the CDR3 reads CAISEKQSNYGYTF. DNA for the CDR3: TGTGCCATCAGTGAGAAACAGTCTAACTATGGCTACACCTTC.

This sequence joins TRBV7-8 and TRBJ2-7; 9 bases map to TRBD2. This CDR3 spans 15 amino acids. The trim removed 1 base at V and 1 base at J, leaving 2 bases unmatched. CDR1 is SGHVS, CDR2 FQNEAQ, per germline. The CDR3 loop reads CASSLGTSASYEQYF. DNA for the CDR3: TGTGCCAGCAGCTTAGGGACTAGCGCGTCCTACGAGCAGTACTTC.

This clone was detected once. The CDR3 loop is CASSRLVSETQYF. The CDR3 DNA follows: TGTGCCAGCAGCCGACTAGTCTCAGAGACCCAGTACTTC. V and J are TRBV7-2 and TRBJ2-5; tentative D call: TRBD2 (6 bases). Germline CDR1 reads SGHTA; CDR2 reads FQGNSA. The CDR3 is 13 residues long. V shed 5 bases and J shed 4 bases, with 11 bases lying between them.

The chain employs TRBV7-3 and TRBJ2-2; D not certain. Germline CDR1 is SGHTA and CDR2 is FQGTGA. Trimming took off 3 bases at V and 4 bases at J, with 3 bases between the two ends. The CDR3 sequence is 12 residues long. The CDR3 loop is CASSFGTGELFF. CDR3 coding DNA: TGTGCCAGCAGCTTCGGCACCGGGGAGCTGTTTTTT.

This sequence joins TRBV9 and TRBJ1-1, with 11 bases aligning to TRBD1. V gave up 4 bases and J gave up 13 bases; unmatched junction bases: 6. CDR1 and CDR2 from the germline V gene are SGDLS and YYNGEE. The CDR3 spans 12 residues. CDR3 nucleotide sequence: TGTGCCAGCAGCCTCGGACAGGGGGCTATTTTCTTT. It codes for CASSLGQGAIFF.

The count of this clone is one. The rearrangement links TRBV7-9 to TRBJ1-4; TRBD1 agrees at 9 bases. This CDR3 has 15 residues. V was pared by 5 bases and J by 8 bases, with 9 bases of the junction left unmatched. Germline V gene data show CDR1 as SEHNR and CDR2 as FQNEAQ (reference sequence). The chain's CDR3 is CASSPPGQGKEKLFF. The CDR3 nucleotides are TGTGCCAGCAGCCCGCCGGGACAGGGTAAAGAAAAACTGTTTTTT.

The V call is TRBV7-2, the J call TRBJ2-3, with D perhaps TRBD2 (5 bases). Trimming left V 1 base short and J 3 bases short, with 11 bases between. The CDR3 length is 15 residues. The germline V gene encodes CDR1 SGHTA and CDR2 FQGNSA. CDR3 sequence reads: CASSLDRGQTDTQYF. The CDR3 DNA reads TGTGCCAGCAGCTTAGACCGCGGGCAGACAGATACGCAGTATTTT. Full variable domain (remainder filled in from reference TRBV7-2 and TRBJ2-3): GAGVSQSPSNKVTEKGKDVELRCDPISGHTALYWYRQSLGQGLEFLIYFQGNSAPDKSGLPSDRFSAERTGGSVSTLTIQRTQQEDSAVYLCASSLDRGQTDTQYFGPGTRLTVL.

This chain uses TRBV6-5 with TRBJ1-4; maybe TRBD1 (6 bases). This CDR3 is built from 15 residues. Germline V gene data show CDR1 as MNHEY and CDR2 as SVGAGI. The V and J ends lost 6 bases and 6 bases respectively, with 17 bases between them. CDR3 residues: CASRPRGGVDEKLFF. The CDR3 nucleotides read TGTGCCAGCAGGCCCAGGGGCGGTGTCGATGAAAAACTGTTTTTT.

The rearrangement joins TRBV11-3 to TRBJ1-3, with D unclear. V was clipped by 3 bases and J by 2 bases, with 8 bases between them. CDR3 length: 14 amino acids. Germline values: CDR1 SGHNT, CDR2 YENEEA. Here the CDR3 reads CASSFTGAGNTIYF. CDR3 sequence (DNA): TGTGCCAGCAGCTTCACCGGGGCTGGAAACACCATATATTTT.

This clone was picked up one time. The rearrangement uses TRBV5-1 and TRBJ1-3, with 7 bases identical to TRBD1. CDR1 and CDR2 (germline): SGHRS, YFSETQ. Trimming at V came to 4 bases and at J to 2 bases, leaving 9 bases not matched to a gene. This CDR3 contains 16 residues. The CDR3 sequence is CASSRDRALAGNTIYF. As DNA, the CDR3 is TGCGCCAGCAGCCGTGACAGGGCCTTAGCTGGAAACACCATATATTTT.

The CDR3, as DNA: TGTGCCAGCAGCCAAAGCGGGTTCACCGGGGAGCTGTTTTTT. Translated: CASSQSGFTGELFF. V is TRBV7-3 and J is TRBJ2-2, with D tentatively TRBD2 (6 bases). CDR3 length: 14 residues. The V end lost 5 bases, the J end lost 4 bases, and 11 bases lay between the germline ends. From germline, CDR1 is SGHTA and CDR2 FQGTGA. The full variable domain, its missing parts supplied by reference TRBV7-3 and TRBJ2-2, is GAGVSQTPSNKVTEKGKYVELRCDPISGHTALYWYRQSLGQGPEFLIYFQGTGAADDSGLPNDRFFAVRPEGSVSTLKIQRTERGDSAVYLCASSQSGFTGELFFGEGSRLTVL.

The rearrangement links TRBV7-2 to TRBJ2-2; D call uncertain. Trimming removed 1 base at V and 5 bases at J, with 5 bases between. The CDR3 has 13 residues. Germline values: CDR1 SGHTA, CDR2 FQGNSA. CDR3 in DNA: TGTGCCAGCAGCTTAGGGCAAACCGGGGAGCTGTTTTTT. It yields the protein CASSLGQTGELFF.

The rearrangement links TRBV2 to TRBJ2-2; D is unresolved. Germline-derived CDR1 and CDR2 are SNHLY and FYNNEI. V lost 3 bases, J lost 7 bases, and 9 bases lay in between. The CDR3 runs to 13 residues. CDR3 amino acids: CASSDIIHGELFF. The CDR3 DNA follows: TGTGCCAGCAGTGACATAATTCACGGGGAGCTGTTTTTT. The entire variable domain, with the rest obtained from reference TRBV2 and TRBJ2-2, is as follows: EPEVTQTPSHQVTQMGQEVILRCVPISNHLYFYWYRQILGQKVEFLVSFYNNEISEKSEIFDDQFSVERPDGSNFTLKIRSTKLEDSAMYFCASSDIIHGELFFGEGSRLTVL.

The chain couples TRBV7-9 to TRBJ1-4; 9 bases line up with TRBD1. Germline assignment: CDR1 SEHNR and CDR2 FQNEAQ (reference sequence). The CDR3 loop spans 15 amino acids. V gave up 5 bases and J gave up 7 bases; unmatched junction bases: 8. This CDR3 reads CASSQTTGGSEKLFF. CDR3 DNA: TGTGCCAGCAGCCAAACGACAGGGGGTAGTGAAAAACTGTTTTTT.

V and J are TRBV6-5 and TRBJ2-2, with unresolved D. The CDR3 sequence is 13 residues long. Germline CDR1 and CDR2: MNHEY and SVGAGI. V lost 2 bases and J lost 1, with 2 bases in between. This CDR3 reads CASSYQNTGELFF. CDR3 DNA sequence: TGTGCCAGCAGTTACCAGAACACCGGGGAGCTGTTTTTT.

V gene TRBV23-1 combines with J gene TRBJ1-2; tentative D call: TRBD1 (6 bases). TRBV23-1 is filed as an ORF, its function uncertain. The length of the CDR3 is 16 residues. Trimming took off 6 bases at V and 4 bases at J, with 21 bases between the two ends. The CDR3 protein is CASSLRGHQRGYGYTF. The CDR3 nucleotides are TGCGCCAGCAGCCTCCGGGGACACCAAAGAGGCTATGGCTACACCTTC.

The chain has TRBV28 and TRBJ1-2; D not certain. CDR1 is MDHEN, CDR2 SYDVKM, per germline. This CDR3 contains 13 residues. Trimming removed 4 bases at V and 8 bases at J, with 14 bases between. The CDR3 is CASSSPTLVGYTF. The DNA for the CDR3 is TGTGCCAGCAGTTCCCCGACATTGGTCGGCTACACCTTC.

The rearrangement links TRBV29-1 to TRBJ2-1; D might be TRBD1 (6 bases). V gave up 6 bases and J gave up 5 bases, with 11 bases separating them. Germline-derived CDR1 and CDR2 are SQVTM and ANQGSEA. The CDR3 sequence is 12 residues long. The CDR3 DNA follows: TGCAGCGTGGGCAGGGGTGACAATGAGCAGTTCTTC. Protein sequence: CSVGRGDNEQFF.

This clone was counted a single time. The V call is TRBV4-3, the J call TRBJ2-1; 7 positions agree with TRBD2. The germline V gene encodes CDR1 LGHNA and CDR2 YSLEER. V shed 2 bases and J 3 bases; nucleotides not matched to a gene: 13. There are 18 residues in the CDR3. The CDR3 bases are TGCGCCAGCAGCCAACAGCCCCTCACTAGCGCCGTCTACAATGAGCAGTTCTTC. Its translation is CASSQQPLTSAVYNEQFF.

The chain links TRBV7-2 to TRBJ2-7; D is perhaps TRBD1 (6 bases). Germline CDR1 SGHTA, CDR2 FQGNSA. Trimming stripped 4 bases from V and 2 bases from J, with 12 bases between. The CDR3 spans 14 residues. This CDR3 reads CASSYQRQAYEQYF. The CDR3 nucleotides are TGTGCCAGCAGCTACCAGAGACAGGCCTACGAGCAGTACTTC.

The V gene is TRBV7-7, the J gene TRBJ2-2, with 8 bases lining up with TRBD1. Germline V lookup: CDR1 SSHAT, CDR2 FNYEAQ (reference sequence). The length of the CDR3 is 15 residues. The V gene end was trimmed by 4 bases and the J gene end by 2 bases; junction bases not matched to a gene: 3. This chain's CDR3 is CASSSGTGNTGELFF. Written as DNA, the CDR3 is TGTGCCAGCAGCTCCGGGACAGGAAACACCGGGGAGCTGTTTTTT.

This clone has more than one count but fewer than ten. The V call is TRBV6-5, the J call TRBJ1-5; TRBD1 matches 10 bases. Germline assignment: CDR1 MNHEY and CDR2 SVGAGI. This CDR3 has 15 amino acids. V was clipped by 2 bases and J by 5 bases; unmatched bases: 3. The CDR3 protein is CASSYDRGLDQPQHF. For the CDR3, the DNA is TGTGCCAGCAGTTACGACAGGGGGCTCGATCAGCCCCAGCATTTT.

This chain connects TRBV6-6 to TRBJ2-7; 7 bases agree with TRBD2. The CDR3 is 15 residues long. V shed 5 bases and J 3 bases; nucleotides not matched to a gene: 10. CDR1 and CDR2 from the germline V gene are MNHNY and SVGAGI (reference sequence). The CDR3 coding sequence is TGTGCCAGCAGTCCTCGGGGAGGGCCGGGCTACGAGCAGTACTTC. Translating it yields CASSPRGGPGYEQYF.